The TCR beta chain under discussion was sequenced for a study of identical twins. MiXCR, run by TCRdb on the 5' RACE reads, gives a single entry per CDR3 protein. This table holds about 520,000 distinct CDR3 sequences, roughly a fifth found once. Of note for this clonotype: Its antigen is unknown.

Overall study results and limits: Abundant beta clonotypes from cord blood had fewer insertions, unlike memory repertoires, which showed none.

The CDR3 is 13 amino acids. Trimming cost V 5 bases and J 4 bases, with 12 bases left between them. Germline values: CDR1 SGHNT, CDR2 YENEEA. No donor was unhealthy or non-Caucasian. The same sample was also used in a study of T cells expressing NK-cell markers. In that study: The sequencing cohort of eight donors included seven HCMV-seropositive individuals and one seronegative individual. HCMV specificity was not established for the expanded NKG2C+ T cell clones.

The TCR sequence derives from a woman younger than 30 in good health. Sequenced input: CD4+ T cells sorted from blood. J is TRBJ2-7 and V is TRBV11-3; no firm D call. CDR3 loop: CASSRALKYEQYF. CDR3 bases: TGTGCCAGCAGCCGGGCTTTGAAATACGAGCAGTACTTC.